One sample yielded the 11 T cell receptor beta chains listed below, sequenced in a study of long-term antiretroviral therapy in people with HIV. immunoSEQ v3.0 was run at survey level. Clones were sequenced by immunoSEQ multiplex PCR, and TCRdb holds only the in-frame ones, with some missing. The data show roughly 21,000 clones, 81% seen once. The material sequenced was unsorted PBMCs, taken 0.1 years before starting antiretroviral therapy. Source of these receptors: a man aged 35 to 55 with HIV.

This chain joins TRBV10-3 and TRBJ1-4; D may be TRBD1 (5 bases). The CDR3 sequence is 14 residues long. From germline, CDR1 is ENHRY and CDR2 SYGVKD. V shed 2 bases and J shed 5 bases, with 9 bases lying between them. CDR3 region: CAISEPGGNEKLFF. In DNA form, the CDR3 reads TGTGCCATCAGTGAGCCCGGGGGGAATGAAAAACTGTTTTTT.

This chain joins TRBV6-5 and TRBJ2-1; no firm D call. Trimming took 6 bases from V and 7 from J, leaving 19 bases between them. CDR1 and CDR2 from the germline V gene are MNHEY and SVGAGI. This CDR3 spans 15 amino acids. CDR3 loop: CASSPSPGYTNEQFF. The CDR3 coding sequence is TGTGCCAGCAGCCCCTCCCCCGGTTATACGAATGAGCAGTTCTTC.

The genes are TRBV7-9 and TRBJ2-1, with D maybe TRBD1 (6 bases). The CDR3 loop spans 12 amino acids. Germline assignment: CDR1 SEHNR and CDR2 FQNEAQ (reference sequence). V was cut by 11 bases and J by 10 bases, with 18 bases left in between. CDR3 region: CAPGLATGEQFF. CDR3 nucleotide sequence: TGTGCCCCCGGGCTAGCAACAGGGGAGCAGTTCTTC.

The rearrangement uses TRBV5-4 and TRBJ1-1, with D unresolved. This CDR3 region has 12 residues. Germline CDR1 and CDR2: SGHNT and YYREEE (reference sequence). V was trimmed by 3 bases and J by 1 base, leaving 4 bases between them. The CDR3 DNA is TGTGCCAGCAGCTCCGAGAACACTGAAGCTTTCTTT. Protein: CASSSENTEAFF.

This clone occurred once. This chain connects TRBV9 to TRBJ2-3; D is unresolved. Deletions cut 0 bases from V and 2 bases from J, with 10 bases between. CDR1 is SGDLS and CDR2 is YYNGEE in the germline V gene. CDR3 length: 15 residues. This chain's CDR3 is CASSVDGLNTDTQYF. Here the CDR3 DNA reads TGTGCCAGCAGCGTAGATGGGCTAAACACAGATACGCAGTATTTT.

J is TRBJ1-3 and V is TRBV6-5; 7 bases are shared with TRBD1. There are 14 residues in the CDR3. Looked up from germline, CDR1 is MNHEY and CDR2 is SVGAGI. V was pared by 6 bases and J by 3 bases, with 5 bases of the junction left unmatched. The CDR3 reads CASSMTGNGNTIYF. The CDR3 coding sequence is TGTGCCAGCAGCATGACAGGGAATGGAAACACCATATATTTT.

This clone came up once. The rearrangement uses TRBV18 and TRBJ2-3; 9 nucleotides match TRBD2. The CDR3 loop spans 18 amino acids. The J segment lost 3 bases and the V segment lost 5 bases, leaving 15 bases of the junction unmatched. Per germline, CDR1 KGHSH and CDR2 LQKENI. CDR3 sequence reads: CASSSIGGSGRVTDTQYF. The DNA of the CDR3 is TGTGCCAGCTCATCCATCGGGGGTAGCGGGAGAGTGACAGATACGCAGTATTTT.

The chain joins TRBV19 to TRBJ2-7; 12 positions match TRBD2. Germline trimming cut 5 bases from V and 6 bases from J; bases unmatched to any gene: 11. The CDR3 has 16 amino acids. Germline V CDR1 and CDR2: LNHDA, SQIVND (reference sequence). DNA for the CDR3: TGTGCCAGTAGTTTATGGACGACTAGCGGGAGTCCCGAGCAGTACTTC. It yields the protein CASSLWTTSGSPEQYF.

The chain uses TRBV4-1 and TRBJ1-3; TRBD1 matches at 9 bases. Unmatched junction bases numbered 8, after V lost 1 base and J lost 7 bases. CDR1 MGHRA and CDR2 YSYEKL come from the germline V gene. The CDR3 loop spans 16 amino acids. The CDR3 loop is CASSQAPTGGGNTIYF. The DNA for the CDR3 is TGCGCCAGCAGCCAAGCCCCGACAGGGGGTGGGAACACCATATATTTT.

The V and J genes are TRBV9 and TRBJ2-3; 8 bases map to TRBD2. There are 14 residues in the CDR3. J gave up 3 bases and V 4 bases, and 4 bases lay outside the gene matches. Germline CDR1 reads SGDLS; CDR2 reads YYNGEE. CDR3 sequence reads: CASSPRLATDTQYF. The CDR3 bases are TGTGCCAGCAGCCCCCGACTAGCGACAGATACGCAGTATTTT.

The chain links TRBV2 to TRBJ1-2; the D gene is possibly TRBD1 (6 bases). The V end was cut by 8 bases, the J end by 2 bases, with 12 bases between. The germline V gene has CDR1 SNHLY and CDR2 FYNNEI. There are 13 residues in the CDR3. The CDR3 DNA follows: TGTGCCAGCGGGGGCCAGGGGAACTATGGCTACACCTTC. This translates into CASGGQGNYGYTF. The full variable domain, in which reference TRBV2 and TRBJ1-2 provide the parts outside the CDR3, is EPEVTQTPSHQVTQMGQEVILRCVPISNHLYFYWYRQILGQKVEFLVSFYNNEISEKSEIFDDQFSVERPDGSNFTLKIRSTKLEDSAMYFCASGGQGNYGYTFGSGTRLTVV.